What follows are 18 T cell receptor beta chains derived from one specimen sequenced in a study of PD-1 blockade in classical Hodgkin lymphoma. Here immunoSEQ multiplex PCR was the method, and the copy in TCRdb shows in-frame clones only, minus some. The sample has 20,000 to 30,000 clones, approximately 70% seen once. Each patient relapsed following autologous stem cell transplantation, and prior brentuximab vedotin exposure differed. The sample consisted of peripheral blood mononuclear cells (PBMCs), taken at baseline. Every receptor here comes from a human donor with classical Hodgkin lymphoma.

The chain combines TRBV4-2 with TRBJ2-4; TRBD1 matches at 7 bases. The CDR3 spans 16 residues. Germline V gene lookup returns CDR1 LGHNA and CDR2 YNFKEQ. Trimming took 0 bases from V and 1 from J; bases not matched to a gene: 3. The CDR3 spells CASSQEQGMAKNIQYF. The CDR3 DNA is TGTGCCAGCAGCCAAGAACAGGGGATGGCCAAAAACATTCAGTACTTC.

V usage is TRBV11-2 and J usage is TRBJ1-6; D remains ambiguous. This CDR3 is 14 amino acids long. In germline, CDR1 is SGHAT, CDR2 FQNNGV. V lost 3 bases and J 7 bases, leaving 10 bases between the germline ends. Written as DNA, the CDR3 is TGTGCCAGCAGCTTTCTACCGGGGAATTCACCCCTCCACTTT. Translation gives CASSFLPGNSPLHF.

The V and J genes are TRBV28 and TRBJ2-7; the D gene is possibly TRBD1 (6 bases). Germline loops: CDR1 MDHEN, CDR2 SYDVKM. The V and J ends lost 2 bases and 4 bases respectively, with 9 bases between them. There are 13 residues in the CDR3. As DNA, the CDR3 is TGTGCCAGCAGTTTAGGACAGCTTTACGAGCAGTACTTC. This codes for CASSLGQLYEQYF.

The chain uses TRBV2 and TRBJ1-2, with 10 nucleotides matching TRBD1. Germline CDR1 reads SNHLY; CDR2 reads FYNNEI. Trimming cost V 5 bases and J 8 bases; bases outside gene matches: 8. This CDR3 comprises 14 residues. CDR3 nucleotide sequence: TGTGCCAGCAGTCCGGGACAGGGGATGCAAGGCTACACCTTC. Its protein product is CASSPGQGMQGYTF.

This clone was seen a few times. The chain recombines TRBV27 with TRBJ2-3; weak D call: TRBD2 (6 bases). Between the trimmed V and J ends, which lost 5 bases and 1 base, there was a span of 13 bases. Germline CDR1 MNHEY, CDR2 SMNVEV (reference sequence). CDR3 length equals 15 residues. The CDR3 bases are TGTGCCAGCAGTCCCGGGGGATGGGGCACAGATACGCAGTATTTT. Residues: CASSPGGWGTDTQYF.

V is TRBV6-6 and J is TRBJ1-2, with D possibly TRBD1 on 5 matching bases. The germline V gene has CDR1 MNHNY and CDR2 SVGAGI (reference sequence). V lost 0 bases and J lost 5, with 13 bases in between. This CDR3 is built from 15 residues. CDR3 residues: CASSYSASGSYGYTF. CDR3 bases: TGTGCCAGCAGTTACTCGGCCTCAGGGTCGTATGGCTACACCTTC.

This clone has just one count. CDR3 sequence (DNA): TGTGCCAGCAGCTATATACAGGGAAGTTCACCCCTCCACTTT. It specifies CASSYIQGSSPLHF. This chain uses TRBV7-2 with TRBJ1-6; tentatively, D is TRBD1 (6 bases). CDR1 is SGHTA and CDR2 is FQGNSA in the germline V gene. This CDR3 spans 14 amino acids. Deletions cut 4 bases from V and 9 bases from J, with 13 bases between.

The rearrangement links TRBV4-1 to TRBJ2-1, with 7 bases matching TRBD2. This CDR3 has 16 amino acids. Losses at the gene ends were 2 bases for V and 8 bases for J; bases not matched to a gene: 12. The germline CDR1 and CDR2 sequences are MGHRA and YSYEKL. The CDR3 spells CASSQPGTMGGDEQFF. As DNA, the CDR3 is TGCGCCAGCAGCCAACCGGGGACTATGGGAGGGGATGAGCAGTTCTTC.

Comment on this clone: One end of the junction fails to match germline, which may point to a read error. V usage is TRBV4-2 and J usage is TRBJ2-3; TRBD2 might be the D (7 bases). Germline values: CDR1 LGHNA, CDR2 YNFKEQ. The CDR3 is 15 residues long. CDR3 sequence: CASSQVFGGGDTQYF. The CDR3, as DNA: TGTGCCAGCAGCCAAGTGTTCGGCGGGGGCGATACTCAGTATTTT.

V and J are TRBV5-5 and TRBJ1-3; 7 bases match TRBD1. The V gene end was trimmed by 1 base and the J gene end by 3 bases; junction bases not matched to a gene: 13. This CDR3 contains 18 residues. The germline CDR1 and CDR2 sequences are SGHKS and YYEKEE (reference sequence). The CDR3 DNA follows: TGTGCCAGCAGCTTGCAGGTGCCAGGGGGTTCGAATGGAAACACCATATATTTT. Amino acids: CASSLQVPGGSNGNTIYF.

V gene TRBV7-6 combines with J gene TRBJ2-1, with TRBD2 identical over 14 bases. V was clipped by 5 bases and J by 0 bases; unmatched bases: 3. Germline V gene lookup returns CDR1 SGHVS and CDR2 FNYEAQ. This CDR3 is 17 amino acids long. The CDR3 DNA reads TGTGCCAGCAGCCCAGGACTAGCGGGGGGCTCCTACAATGAGCAGTTCTTC. Translating gives CASSPGLAGGSYNEQFF.

V is TRBV6-5 and J is TRBJ1-6; unclear D gene. Between the trimmed V and J ends, which lost 6 bases and 14 bases, there was a span of 14 bases. CDR3 length equals 12 residues. Germline values: CDR1 MNHEY, CDR2 SVGAGI. As DNA, the CDR3 is TGTGCCAGCAGGATAACGGGGTCATCCCTCCACTTT. Translation: CASRITGSSLHF.

The chain is built from TRBV7-8 and TRBJ1-1; D not certain. The CDR3 length is 14 residues. The V gene's germline CDR1 is SGHVS and CDR2 FQNEAQ. V lost 1 base, J lost 1 base, and 7 bases lay in between. The CDR3 protein is CASSLVAGNTEAFF. For the CDR3, the DNA is TGTGCCAGCAGCTTAGTGGCAGGGAACACTGAAGCTTTCTTT. Full variable domain (missing parts from reference TRBV7-8 and TRBJ1-1): GAGVSQSPRYKVAKRGQDVALRCDPISGHVSLFWYQQALGQGPEFLTYFQNEAQLDKSGLPSDRFFAERPEGSVSTLKIQRTQQEDSAVYLCASSLVAGNTEAFFGQGTRLTVV.

The chain recombines TRBV4-3 with TRBJ1-3, with 8 bases matching TRBD1. CDR1 and CDR2 (germline): LGHNA, YSLEER. Trimming removed 0 bases from V and 4 bases from J; junction bases left unmatched: 5. CDR3 length equals 16 residues. CDR3 nucleotide sequence: TGCGCCAGCAGCCAAGACCCGACAGGGGCAGGAAACACCATATATTTT. This encodes CASSQDPTGAGNTIYF.

The rearrangement links TRBV5-6 to TRBJ1-2; a weak D match, TRBD1 (6 bases). Germline V gene data show CDR1 as SGHDT and CDR2 as YYEEEE. With 2 bases removed from V and 10 bases from J, the gap between germline ends came to 15 bases. This CDR3 contains 13 residues. CDR3 DNA sequence: TGTGCCAGCAGCTTAACAGGGAGCGGTGCCTACACCTTC. Translation gives CASSLTGSGAYTF.

The chain uses TRBV18 and TRBJ1-1; D perhaps matches TRBD1 (6 bases). Germline V gene data show CDR1 as KGHSH and CDR2 as LQKENI. CDR3 length equals 13 residues. Trimming pared 3 bases from V and 3 bases from J, leaving 8 bases between. The CDR3 reads CASSPTGDTEAFF. CDR3 DNA sequence: TGTGCCAGCTCACCGACAGGCGACACTGAAGCTTTCTTT.

V and J are TRBV11-2 and TRBJ2-7; 9 nucleotides line up with TRBD2. J lost 0 bases, V lost 6 bases, and 6 bases had no gene match. Germline CDR1 reads SGHAT; CDR2 reads FQNNGV. The CDR3 length is 15 residues. The CDR3, as DNA: TGTGCCAGCAGTCGTGGACTAGCGAGCTCCTACGAGCAGTACTTC. Protein product: CASSRGLASSYEQYF.

This sequence joins TRBV4-2 and TRBJ1-2; no reliable D call. Looked up from germline, CDR1 is LGHNA and CDR2 is YNFKEQ. With 0 bases removed from V and 3 bases from J, the gap between germline ends came to 11 bases. CDR3 length: 15 residues. The CDR3 sequence is CASSQELVGDYGYTF. The CDR3 nucleotides are TGTGCCAGCAGCCAAGAACTGGTGGGCGACTATGGCTACACCTTC.